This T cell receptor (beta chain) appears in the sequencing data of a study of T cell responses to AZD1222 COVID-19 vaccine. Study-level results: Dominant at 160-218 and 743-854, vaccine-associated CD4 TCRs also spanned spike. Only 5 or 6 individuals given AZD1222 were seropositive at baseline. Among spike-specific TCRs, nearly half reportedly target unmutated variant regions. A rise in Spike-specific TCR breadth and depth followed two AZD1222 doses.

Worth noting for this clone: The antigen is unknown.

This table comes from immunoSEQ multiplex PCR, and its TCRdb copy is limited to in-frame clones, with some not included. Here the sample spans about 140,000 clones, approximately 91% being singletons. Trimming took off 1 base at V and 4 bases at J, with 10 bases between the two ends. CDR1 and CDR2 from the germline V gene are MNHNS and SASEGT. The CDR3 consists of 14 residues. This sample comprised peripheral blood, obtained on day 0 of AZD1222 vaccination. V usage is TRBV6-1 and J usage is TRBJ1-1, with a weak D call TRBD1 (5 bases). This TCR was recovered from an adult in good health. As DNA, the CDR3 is TGTGCCAGCAGTGAAGGGGGGTGGGGCACTGAAGCTTTCTTT. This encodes CASSEGGWGTEAFF.